A selection of T cell receptor beta chains follows, all from one sample in a study of T cells in Graves' hyperthyroidism and ophthalmopathy. MiXCR was run by TCRdb on the multiplex PCR reads, yielding one entry per CDR3 protein. The data hold approximately 520,000 distinct CDR3 sequences, with approximately 25% observed a single time. The specimen was blood. Receptors originate from a woman in her twenties or thirties with Graves' ophthalmopathy. CDR3s include the opening cysteine and the closing phenylalanine or tryptophan. A D gene is named only where the DNA matches it firmly. Not every row has a clone size; where given, it reads once, few, many or a size class.

clone_size,j_call,d_call,v_call,cdr3_nt,cdr3_aa
many,TRBJ2-5,NA,TRBV20-1,TGCAGTGCTAATGGCTGGGGGGCCCAGTACTTC,CSANGWGAQYF
NA,TRBJ1-1,TRBD1,TRBV27,TGTGCCAGCAGTCTGTCCGACAGGGAACGACCTGAAGCTTTCTTT,CASSLSDRERPEAFF
many,TRBJ2-5,TRBD1,TRBV12-3/TRBV12-4,TGTGCCAGCACCGACAGGGGTAGCGAGACCCAGTACTTC,CASTDRGSETQYF
many,TRBJ2-2,TRBD2,TRBV6-2/TRBV6-3,TGTGCCAGCAGTTATCGCCGACTAGCGGGGGGAAGCACCGGGGAGCTGTTTTTT,CASSYRRLAGGSTGELFF
few,TRBJ1-5,NA,TRBV6-1,TGTGCCAGCAGTGAAGTTGAAGCCCAGCCCCAGCATTTT,CASSEVEAQPQHF
many,TRBJ1-5,NA,TRBV15,TGTGCCACCAGCAGAGATAGGGAGAGCAATCAGCCCCAGCATTTT,CATSRDRESNQPQHF
many,TRBJ2-5,NA,TRBV20-1,TGCAGTGCCCGGGACGGCCTAGAGGGGACCCAGTACTTC,CSARDGLEGTQYF
few,TRBJ2-7,TRBD1,TRBV28,TGTGCCAGCAGAACAGGGGGCCTGAGCTCCTACGAGCAGTACTTC,CASRTGGLSSYEQYF
few,TRBJ1-1,NA,TRBV6-5,TGTGCCAGCAGTTCGCCAGCATGGGACACTGAAGCTTTCTTT,CASSSPAWDTEAFF
many,TRBJ2-5,TRBD1,TRBV15,TGTGCCACCAGCGGGTTCTTGGACAGGGCAGAGACCCAGTACTTC,CATSGFLDRAETQYF
NA,TRBJ1-5,TRBD1,TRBV15,TGTGCCACCAGCAGTCAAGGACAGGGGGGTCAGCCCCAGCATTTT,CATSSQGQGGQPQHF
many,TRBJ1-6,TRBD1,TRBV12-3/TRBV12-4,TGTGCCAGCACCATAAATCCGGGACAGGGGTCCAGCTCCTATAATTCACCCCTCCACTTT,CASTINPGQGSSSYNSPLHF
many,TRBJ1-1,NA,TRBV11-2,TGTGCCAGCAGCTTAGTTGGTTCCACTGAAGCTTTCTTT,CASSLVGSTEAFF
many,TRBJ1-2,NA,TRBV6-5,TGTGCCAGCAGTTACTCGAAAGAGGCAACAACGATCTATGGCTACACCTTC,CASSYSKEATTIYGYTF
many,TRBJ1-1,NA,TRBV6-2/TRBV6-3,TGTGCCAGCAGTTTAGAAAGTAGGGTCACTGAAGCTTTCTTT,CASSLESRVTEAFF
NA,TRBJ1-2,TRBD1,TRBV6-4,TGTGCCAGCAGTGACTCGGAACAGGGGGAGTATGGCTACACCTTC,CASSDSEQGEYGYTF
many,TRBJ2-7,TRBD2,TRBV7-2,TGTGCCAGCAGCTTAACTAGCGGGGGGTTCGACGAGCAGTACTTC,CASSLTSGGFDEQYF
few,TRBJ1-2,NA,TRBV5-1,TGCGCCAGCAGGGTGGACAGACCCACCTATGGCTACACCTTC,CASRVDRPTYGYTF
NA,TRBJ2-2,TRBD1,TRBV6-1,TGTGCCAGCACAACAGGGGATAGGGCCGGGGAGCTGTTTTTT,CASTTGDRAGELFF
few,TRBJ1-2,NA,TRBV19,TGTGCCAGTAGAGGCGAAGAACCAGGCTACACCTTC,CASRGEEPGYTF
many,TRBJ2-6,NA,TRBV6-1,TGTGCCAGCAGTGAGAAGTCTGGGGCCAACGTCCTGACTTTC,CASSEKSGANVLTF